This entry is about one T cell receptor beta chain. The data are from a study of blood T cell repertoires in COVID-19. Study context: Samples of COVID-19 (acute and convalescent) were obtained from the United States, Italy and Spain. PBMCs, B-cell-depleted T cells, or T cells were the source of the cDNA or gDNA that made up the material.

The authors' processing: The assay estimated nucleated cells by amplifying reference gene primers. Clones were read by immunoSEQ multiplex PCR, and TCRdb kept only the in-frame ones, dropping some. That table gives V, J and clone size, and the DNA gave D and trimming. The table shows 150,000 or so clones, with roughly 89% occurring only once. V lost 0 bases to trimming and J lost 1 base, with 4 bases between them. Looked up from germline, CDR1 is SGHNT and CDR2 is YYREEE (reference sequence). This CDR3 is 13 amino acids long. J is TRBJ1-1 and V is TRBV5-4, with unresolved D. Specimen: peripheral blood. This TCR was recovered from a woman between 45 and 65 years old with acute or convalescent COVID-19. The CDR3 coding sequence is TGTGCCAGCAGCTTGGCCGGGAACACTGAAGCTTTCTTT. Translation: CASSLAGNTEAFF. Variable domain in full (rest from reference TRBV5-4 and TRBJ1-1): ETGVTQSPTHLIKTRGQQVTLRCSSQSGHNTVSWYQQALGQGPQFIFQYYREEENGRGNFPPRFSGLQFPNYSSELNVNALELDDSALYLCASSLAGNTEAFFGQGTRLTVV.